This TCR beta chain was obtained from a study of blood T cell repertoires in COVID-19. Across the study: Collection of acute and convalescent COVID-19 samples took place in the United States, Italy and Spain. T cells, B-cell-depleted T cells, or PBMCs supplied cDNA or gDNA.

In the study's own analysis: How many nucleated cells were present was estimated from reference gene primer amplification. Clones were read by immunoSEQ multiplex PCR, and TCRdb kept only the in-frame ones, dropping some. V, J and clone size reflect that table, while D and trimming were determined from the DNA. Of about 100,000 clones in the sample, less than 90% were seen once. The V gene lost 3 bases and the J gene lost 8 bases, with 11 bases spanning the gap. Germline V gene data show CDR1 as ENHRY and CDR2 as SYGVKD. The CDR3 covers 13 residues. This rearrangement joins TRBV10-3 to TRBJ1-3, with a tentative D call TRBD1 (5 bases). Sequenced sample: peripheral blood. This TCR came from a human donor in a cohort sampled during active COVID-19. The chain's CDR3 is CAISDRRGDTIYF. CDR3 sequence (DNA): TGTGCCATCAGTGACCGACGGGGGGACACCATATATTTT.